This T cell receptor beta chain is from a study of shared clonotypes between healthy human individuals. Study-wide context: CD4 naive and CD4 memory each took three plates per donor, while CD8 naive took two and CD8 memory one. Broader study findings: The sampled material consisted only of blood, and tissue repertoires are likely to differ.

Germline values: CDR1 SGHNT, CDR2 YYREEE (reference sequence). This CDR3 has 14 amino acids. Trimming cost V 4 bases and J 1 base, with 12 bases left between them. As to this clone: Its antigen is not known.

The study ran the assay at deep level. In replicate PCRs of sorted subsets, approximately 210 ng DNA, approximately 30,000 T cell genomes, was used. Profiled with immunoSEQ multiplex PCR; TCRdb holds only in-frame clones, not every one. This table has about 1.5 million clones, about 98% appearing once. Input material: naive CD4+ T cells sorted from blood. Indicated subset: CD45RA+ positively selected. This rearrangement joins TRBV5-4 to TRBJ2-7; TRBD2 is a possible D gene (6 bases). This sequence originates from a young man in good health. CDR3 protein: CASSRGDLSYEQYF. In DNA form, the CDR3 reads TGTGCCAGCAGCCGAGGGGACTTATCCTACGAGCAGTACTTC. The variable domain in full, completed from reference TRBV5-4 and TRBJ2-7, reads ETGVTQSPTHLIKTRGQQVTLRCSSQSGHNTVSWYQQALGQGPQFIFQYYREEENGRGNFPPRFSGLQFPNYSSELNVNALELDDSALYLCASSRGDLSYEQYFGPGTRLTVT.